The T cell receptor (beta chain) described here comes from a study of blood T cell repertoires in COVID-19. Overall study context: Sites in the United States, Italy and Spain provided acute and convalescent COVID-19 samples.

Here immunoSEQ multiplex PCR was the method, and the copy in TCRdb shows in-frame clones only, minus some. Here the sample spans fewer than 150,000 clones, 78% being singletons. The CDR3 spans 14 residues. The germline V and J ends were trimmed by 6 bases and 0 bases, with 12 bases remaining between them. The genes are TRBV5-3 and TRBJ1-2; D is unclear. TRBV5-3 is an ORF; its function is uncertain. Sequencing input: peripheral blood. This receptor was obtained from a man aged 65 to 85 with acute or convalescent COVID-19. The CDR3 nucleotides read TGTGCCAGAACCCTCACCTACTCTAACTATGGCTACACCTTC. This sequence encodes CARTLTYSNYGYTF.